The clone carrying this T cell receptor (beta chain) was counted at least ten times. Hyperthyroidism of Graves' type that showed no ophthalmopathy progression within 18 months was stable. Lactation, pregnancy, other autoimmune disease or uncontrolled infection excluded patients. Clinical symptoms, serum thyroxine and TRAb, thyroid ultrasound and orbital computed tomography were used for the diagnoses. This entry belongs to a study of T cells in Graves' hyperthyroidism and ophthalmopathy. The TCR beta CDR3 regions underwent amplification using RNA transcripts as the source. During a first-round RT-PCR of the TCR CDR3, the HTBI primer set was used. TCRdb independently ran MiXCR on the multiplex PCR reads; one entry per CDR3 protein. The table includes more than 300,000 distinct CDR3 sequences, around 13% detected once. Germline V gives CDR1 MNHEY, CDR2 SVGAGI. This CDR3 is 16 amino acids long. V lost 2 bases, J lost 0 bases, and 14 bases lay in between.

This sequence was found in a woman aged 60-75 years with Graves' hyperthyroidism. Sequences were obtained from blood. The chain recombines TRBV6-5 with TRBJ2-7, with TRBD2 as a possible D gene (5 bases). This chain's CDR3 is CASSYESTAGSYEQYF. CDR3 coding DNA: TGTGCCAGCAGTTACGAGAGTACGGCGGGCTCCTACGAGCAGTACTTC.